This TCR beta chain was found in a study of OX40 agonist ivuxolimab in advanced cancers. Looking at the study overall: Dose-escalation patients were diagnosed with hepatocellular carcinoma, melanoma, renal cell cancer or head and neck cancer.

Profiling relied on immunoSEQ multiplex PCR, and the TCRdb table lists in-frame clones only, not all of them. Of several thousand clones in the sample, 86% were seen once. This TCR was recovered from an adult with an advanced solid tumor such as melanoma, head and neck, liver or kidney cancer. The sequencing used CD4+ or CD8+ T cells sorted from blood, collected in a trial of the OX40 agonist ivuxolimab.

This CDR3 reads CASSLFGGSYNSPLHF. DNA for the CDR3: TGTGCCAGCAGCTTATTTGGGGGATCCTATAATTCACCCCTCCACTTT. This chain connects TRBV5-4 to TRBJ1-6; tentatively, D is TRBD1 (5 bases). This CDR3 region has 16 residues. Looked up from germline, CDR1 is SGHNT and CDR2 is YYREEE (reference sequence). V dropped 2 bases and J dropped 1 base, with 10 bases sitting between them.